This is a list of T cell receptor beta chains from one sample in a study of T-cell reconstitution after alpha-beta-depleted transplantation in children. TCRdb processed the PCR reads anew with MiXCR; each CDR3 protein has one entry. The sample gives some 290,000 distinct CDR3 sequences, about 10% of which show up once; about 9.5% is in the top ten. Sample: PBMCs from the stem cell graft donor, taken from the stem cell graft. These receptors were taken from a human donor who donated a stem cell graft to a child with SCID. The CDR3 runs from the conserved cysteine through the conserved F or W. Each record gives: clone size, D gene, V gene, J gene, CDR3 length, CDR3 protein, CDR3 DNA. The D gene is left open where the match is weak. The size of a clone is reported for some rows only, either as once, few or many, or as a class for expanded clones.

clone_size: NA
d_call: TRBD2
v_call: TRBV6-5
j_call: TRBJ2-1
cdr3_length: 15
cdr3_aa: CASSYVRGSGNEQFF
cdr3_nt: TGTGCCAGCAGTTACGTGCGGGGGAGCGGAAATGAGCAGTTCTTC

clone_size: few
d_call: TRBD2
v_call: TRBV2
j_call: TRBJ2-3
cdr3_length: 14
cdr3_aa: CATAGGLSTDTQYF
cdr3_nt: TGTGCTACCGCGGGGGGCTTATCTACAGATACGCAGTATTTT

clone_size: NA
d_call: NA
v_call: TRBV12-3/TRBV12-4
j_call: TRBJ2-5
cdr3_length: 13
cdr3_aa: CASRPGQWETQYF
cdr3_nt: TGTGCCAGCAGGCCCGGCCAATGGGAGACCCAGTACTTC

clone_size: few
d_call: NA
v_call: TRBV6-5
j_call: TRBJ2-7
cdr3_length: 11
cdr3_aa: CASSTPGEQYF
cdr3_nt: TGTGCCAGCAGTACCCCTGGAGAGCAGTACTTC

clone_size: NA
d_call: TRBD1
v_call: TRBV25-1
j_call: TRBJ2-1
cdr3_length: 15
cdr3_aa: CASSSPGQGLSEQFF
cdr3_nt: TGTGCCAGCAGTAGTCCGGGACAGGGGCTTAGTGAGCAGTTCTTC

clone_size: many
d_call: NA
v_call: TRBV10-3
j_call: TRBJ2-2
cdr3_length: 14
cdr3_aa: CAINPDTPDGELFF
cdr3_nt: TGTGCCATCAACCCGGACACCCCTGACGGGGAGCTGTTTTTT

clone_size: NA
d_call: NA
v_call: TRBV12-3/TRBV12-4
j_call: TRBJ2-7
cdr3_length: 13
cdr3_aa: CASSLNGPYEQYF
cdr3_nt: TGTGCCAGCAGTTTGAACGGACCCTACGAGCAGTACTTC

clone_size: many
d_call: TRBD1
v_call: TRBV3-1
j_call: TRBJ2-1
cdr3_length: 15
cdr3_aa: CASSPYGQGADEQFF
cdr3_nt: TGTGCCAGCAGCCCCTATGGACAGGGGGCGGATGAGCAGTTCTTC

clone_size: NA
d_call: NA
v_call: TRBV14
j_call: TRBJ2-1
cdr3_length: 13
cdr3_aa: CASRGGFWDEQFF
cdr3_nt: TGTGCCAGCAGAGGAGGGTTTTGGGATGAGCAGTTCTTC

clone_size: few
d_call: NA
v_call: TRBV7-2
j_call: TRBJ2-5
cdr3_length: 14
cdr3_aa: CASSQSLDQETQYF
cdr3_nt: TGTGCCAGCAGCCAATCTCTAGATCAAGAGACCCAGTACTTC

clone_size: NA
d_call: NA
v_call: TRBV10-3
j_call: TRBJ2-3
cdr3_length: 14
cdr3_aa: CAITTDTRTDTQYF
cdr3_nt: TGTGCCATCACAACCGACACACGCACAGATACGCAGTATTTT

clone_size: few
d_call: NA
v_call: TRBV20-1
j_call: TRBJ1-5
cdr3_length: 14
cdr3_aa: CSARDQRGDQPQHF
cdr3_nt: TGCAGTGCTAGAGATCAGAGGGGGGATCAGCCCCAGCATTTT

clone_size: NA
d_call: TRBD1
v_call: TRBV5-1
j_call: TRBJ1-1
cdr3_length: 13
cdr3_aa: CASSTGGNTEAFF
cdr3_nt: TGCGCCAGCAGCACAGGGGGGAACACTGAAGCTTTCTTT

clone_size: many
d_call: TRBD2
v_call: TRBV5-1
j_call: TRBJ2-3
cdr3_length: 16
cdr3_aa: CASSTSLAGATDTQYF
cdr3_nt: TGCGCCAGCAGCACATCACTAGCGGGGGCGACAGATACGCAGTATTTT

clone_size: NA
d_call: NA
v_call: TRBV10-3
j_call: TRBJ2-5
cdr3_length: 15
cdr3_aa: CAISDPSVAKETQYF
cdr3_nt: TGTGCCATCAGTGATCCTAGCGTGGCCAAGGAGACCCAGTACTTC

clone_size: NA
d_call: NA
v_call: TRBV12-5
j_call: TRBJ2-5
cdr3_length: 12
cdr3_aa: CASGLREETQYF
cdr3_nt: TGTGCTAGTGGTTTGAGAGAAGAGACCCAGTACTTC

clone_size: many
d_call: NA
v_call: TRBV20-1
j_call: TRBJ2-3
cdr3_length: 12
cdr3_aa: CSAAQDPDTQYF
cdr3_nt: TGCAGTGCAGCCCAGGACCCCGATACGCAGTATTTT

clone_size: few
d_call: NA
v_call: TRBV7-9
j_call: TRBJ1-1
cdr3_length: 16
cdr3_aa: CASSLILMGDGTEAFF
cdr3_nt: TGTGCCAGCAGCTTGATCCTGATGGGGGATGGCACTGAAGCTTTCTTT

clone_size: NA
d_call: TRBD2
v_call: TRBV27
j_call: TRBJ2-3
cdr3_length: 17
cdr3_aa: CASSLQGLAGGADTQYF
cdr3_nt: TGTGCCAGCAGTTTACAGGGACTAGCGGGGGGAGCAGATACGCAGTATTTT

clone_size: many
d_call: NA
v_call: TRBV7-8
j_call: TRBJ2-3
cdr3_length: 15
cdr3_aa: CASSPGRVGTDTQYF
cdr3_nt: TGTGCCAGCAGCCCCGGTCGGGTGGGCACAGATACGCAGTATTTT

clone_size: NA
d_call: TRBD2
v_call: TRBV10-3
j_call: TRBJ2-1
cdr3_length: 13
cdr3_aa: CATTPGGRDEQFF
cdr3_nt: TGTGCCACCACGCCGGGGGGGCGGGATGAGCAGTTCTTC

clone_size: few
d_call: TRBD1
v_call: TRBV12-3/TRBV12-4
j_call: TRBJ1-5
cdr3_length: 16
cdr3_aa: CASSLVGTGERQPQHF
cdr3_nt: TGTGCCAGCAGTTTAGTCGGGACAGGGGAGCGTCAGCCCCAGCATTTT

clone_size: NA
d_call: TRBD1
v_call: TRBV6-5
j_call: TRBJ2-7
cdr3_length: 15
cdr3_aa: CASSHLTGASYEQYF
cdr3_nt: TGTGCCAGCAGTCACCTGACAGGGGCCTCCTACGAGCAGTACTTC

clone_size: NA
d_call: TRBD2
v_call: TRBV3-1
j_call: TRBJ2-3
cdr3_length: 17
cdr3_aa: CASTQERIAGITDTQYF
cdr3_nt: TGTGCCAGCACCCAAGAACGGATAGCGGGGATCACAGATACGCAGTATTTT

clone_size: few
d_call: NA
v_call: TRBV12-3/TRBV12-4
j_call: TRBJ1-1
cdr3_length: 13
cdr3_aa: CASSQAQNTEAFF
cdr3_nt: TGTGCCAGCAGCCAGGCTCAGAACACTGAAGCTTTCTTT

clone_size: few
d_call: NA
v_call: TRBV5-1
j_call: TRBJ1-1
cdr3_length: 14
cdr3_aa: CASSLEVEIPEAFF
cdr3_nt: TGCGCCAGCAGCTTGGAGGTGGAAATCCCTGAAGCTTTCTTT

clone_size: NA
d_call: NA
v_call: TRBV12-3/TRBV12-4
j_call: TRBJ1-4
cdr3_length: 14
cdr3_aa: CASSLRRTNEKLFF
cdr3_nt: TGTGCCAGCAGTTTACGGCGGACCAATGAAAAACTGTTTTTT

clone_size: NA
d_call: TRBD1
v_call: TRBV20-1
j_call: TRBJ2-4
cdr3_length: 13
cdr3_aa: CSAILRDRPIQYF
cdr3_nt: TGCAGTGCCATCCTCCGGGACAGACCAATTCAGTACTTC

clone_size: once
d_call: NA
v_call: TRBV19
j_call: TRBJ2-6
cdr3_length: 16
cdr3_aa: CASSTYKSSGANVLTF
cdr3_nt: TGTGCCAGTAGTACGTATAAGAGCTCTGGGGCCAACGTCCTGACTTTC

clone_size: NA
d_call: NA
v_call: TRBV9
j_call: TRBJ2-5
cdr3_length: 15
cdr3_aa: CASSVGRSRGKTQYF
cdr3_nt: TGTGCCAGCAGCGTAGGCAGGTCGAGAGGAAAGACCCAGTACTTC

clone_size: NA
d_call: NA
v_call: TRBV7-9
j_call: TRBJ1-5
cdr3_length: 15
cdr3_aa: CASSSPGASNQPQHF
cdr3_nt: TGTGCCAGCAGCTCGCCAGGGGCCAGCAATCAGCCCCAGCATTTT

clone_size: many
d_call: NA
v_call: TRBV6-4
j_call: TRBJ2-2
cdr3_length: 14
cdr3_aa: CASSDGSLPGELFF
cdr3_nt: TGTGCCAGCAGTGACGGTAGTCTCCCCGGGGAGCTGTTTTTT

clone_size: NA
d_call: TRBD2
v_call: TRBV18
j_call: TRBJ2-7
cdr3_length: 18
cdr3_aa: CASSPVAGSSTTPYEQYF
cdr3_nt: TGTGCCAGCTCACCGGTAGCGGGTTCTTCAACAACTCCCTACGAGCAGTACTTC

clone_size: few
d_call: TRBD1
v_call: TRBV12-3/TRBV12-4
j_call: TRBJ2-5
cdr3_length: 16
cdr3_aa: CASSPSDRAFQETQYF
cdr3_nt: TGTGCCAGCAGTCCCTCCGACAGGGCCTTTCAAGAGACCCAGTACTTC

clone_size: few
d_call: NA
v_call: TRBV27
j_call: TRBJ1-2
cdr3_length: 14
cdr3_aa: CASNRVEDNYGYTF
cdr3_nt: TGTGCCAGCAACAGGGTTGAGGATAACTATGGCTACACCTTC

clone_size: few
d_call: TRBD1
v_call: TRBV25-1
j_call: TRBJ1-2
cdr3_length: 16
cdr3_aa: CASSADSGTGGRGYTF
cdr3_nt: TGTGCCAGCAGTGCCGACTCCGGGACAGGGGGTAGGGGCTACACCTTC

clone_size: few
d_call: NA
v_call: TRBV12-3/TRBV12-4
j_call: TRBJ2-1
cdr3_length: 13
cdr3_aa: CASSTDSYNEQFF
cdr3_nt: TGTGCCAGCAGTACGGACAGCTACAATGAGCAGTTCTTC

clone_size: few
d_call: NA
v_call: TRBV29-1
j_call: TRBJ1-3
cdr3_length: 11
cdr3_aa: CSVDSGDTIYF
cdr3_nt: TGCAGCGTTGACAGCGGGGACACCATATATTTT

clone_size: NA
d_call: NA
v_call: TRBV29-1
j_call: TRBJ1-2
cdr3_length: 14
cdr3_aa: CSVGTPGSDYGYTF
cdr3_nt: TGCAGCGTTGGGACCCCAGGGTCTGACTATGGCTACACCTTC

clone_size: NA
d_call: NA
v_call: TRBV5-4
j_call: TRBJ2-2
cdr3_length: 14
cdr3_aa: CASSPDPNTGELFF
cdr3_nt: TGTGCCAGCAGTCCCGACCCGAACACCGGGGAGCTGTTTTTT

clone_size: NA
d_call: NA
v_call: TRBV12-3/TRBV12-4
j_call: TRBJ2-1
cdr3_length: 15
cdr3_aa: CASSPQGTSYNEQFF
cdr3_nt: TGTGCCAGCAGCCCCCAGGGTACCTCCTACAATGAGCAGTTCTTC

clone_size: few
d_call: NA
v_call: TRBV10-3
j_call: TRBJ2-1
cdr3_length: 12
cdr3_aa: CAISEGGYEQFF
cdr3_nt: TGTGCCATCAGTGAGGGGGGCTATGAGCAGTTCTTC

clone_size: NA
d_call: NA
v_call: TRBV7-9
j_call: TRBJ1-6
cdr3_length: 14
cdr3_aa: CASSYGTENSPLHF
cdr3_nt: TGTGCCAGCAGCTACGGGACGGAGAATTCACCCCTCCACTTT

clone_size: many
d_call: NA
v_call: TRBV7-8
j_call: TRBJ1-2
cdr3_length: 14
cdr3_aa: CASSLAGVNYGYTF
cdr3_nt: TGTGCCAGCAGCTTAGCCGGGGTAAACTATGGCTACACCTTC

clone_size: few
d_call: TRBD2
v_call: TRBV2
j_call: TRBJ2-3
cdr3_length: 16
cdr3_aa: CASSKGLAGSGGTQYF
cdr3_nt: TGTGCCAGCAGTAAGGGACTAGCGGGGTCGGGGGGCACGCAGTATTTT

clone_size: NA
d_call: NA
v_call: TRBV29-1
j_call: TRBJ1-1
cdr3_length: 11
cdr3_aa: CSVGGPTEAFF
cdr3_nt: TGCAGCGTTGGAGGTCCCACTGAAGCTTTCTTT

clone_size: few
d_call: NA
v_call: TRBV20-1
j_call: TRBJ2-3
cdr3_length: 14
cdr3_aa: CSARVRPSTDTQYF
cdr3_nt: TGCAGTGCTAGAGTGAGACCTAGCACAGATACGCAGTATTTT

clone_size: NA
d_call: NA
v_call: TRBV10-3
j_call: TRBJ2-7
cdr3_length: 11
cdr3_aa: CAISGGPNWDF
cdr3_nt: TGTGCCATCAGTGGCGGCCCCAACTGGGACTTC

clone_size: many
d_call: TRBD2
v_call: TRBV20-1
j_call: TRBJ2-1
cdr3_length: 18
cdr3_aa: CSAPPGLAGGWSYNEQFF
cdr3_nt: TGCAGTGCTCCCCCGGGACTAGCGGGGGGCTGGTCCTACAATGAGCAGTTCTTC

clone_size: NA
d_call: NA
v_call: TRBV29-1
j_call: TRBJ1-1
cdr3_length: 12
cdr3_aa: CSVERMNTEAFF
cdr3_nt: TGCAGCGTTGAACGGATGAACACTGAAGCTTTCTTT

clone_size: NA
d_call: NA
v_call: TRBV20-1
j_call: TRBJ2-7
cdr3_length: 11
cdr3_aa: CSASMIDEQYF
cdr3_nt: TGCAGTGCTAGCATGATCGACGAGCAGTACTTC

clone_size: NA
d_call: NA
v_call: TRBV9
j_call: TRBJ2-3
cdr3_length: 15
cdr3_aa: CASSWGQAPTDTQYF
cdr3_nt: TGTGCCAGCTCCTGGGGGCAGGCCCCCACAGATACGCAGTATTTT

clone_size: few
d_call: TRBD2
v_call: TRBV12-3/TRBV12-4
j_call: TRBJ2-7
cdr3_length: 15
cdr3_aa: CASSSRTSEAYEQYF
cdr3_nt: TGTGCCAGCAGTTCCAGGACTAGCGAGGCCTACGAGCAGTACTTC

clone_size: many
d_call: NA
v_call: TRBV11-2
j_call: TRBJ2-2
cdr3_length: 15
cdr3_aa: CASSQRLGSAGELFF
cdr3_nt: TGTGCCAGCAGCCAAAGATTAGGGTCCGCCGGGGAGCTGTTTTTT

clone_size: NA
d_call: NA
v_call: TRBV5-1
j_call: TRBJ1-4
cdr3_length: 15
cdr3_aa: CASSLENWTGEKLFF
cdr3_nt: TGCGCCAGCAGCTTGGAAAATTGGACCGGTGAAAAACTGTTTTTT

clone_size: many
d_call: NA
v_call: TRBV5-6
j_call: TRBJ2-5
cdr3_length: 14
cdr3_aa: CASSEGHLQETQYF
cdr3_nt: TGTGCCAGCAGCGAGGGACACCTCCAAGAGACCCAGTACTTC